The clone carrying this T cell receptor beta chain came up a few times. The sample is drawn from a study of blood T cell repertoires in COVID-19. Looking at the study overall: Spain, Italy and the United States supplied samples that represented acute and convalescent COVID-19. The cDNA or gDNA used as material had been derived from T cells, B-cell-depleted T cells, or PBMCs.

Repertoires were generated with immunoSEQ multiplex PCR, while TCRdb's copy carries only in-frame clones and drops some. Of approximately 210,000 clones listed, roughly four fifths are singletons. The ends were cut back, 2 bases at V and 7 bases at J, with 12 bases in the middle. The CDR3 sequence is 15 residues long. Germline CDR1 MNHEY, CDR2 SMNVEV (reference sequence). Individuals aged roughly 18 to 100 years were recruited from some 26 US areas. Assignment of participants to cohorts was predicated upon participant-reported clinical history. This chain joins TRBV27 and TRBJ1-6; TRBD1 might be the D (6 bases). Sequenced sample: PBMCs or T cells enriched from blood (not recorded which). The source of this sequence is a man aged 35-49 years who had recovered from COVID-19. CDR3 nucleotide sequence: TGTGCCAGCAGTTTAAGGCAGGGGAGCAATTCACCCCTCCACTTT. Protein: CASSLRQGSNSPLHF.